The present T cell receptor beta chain was sequenced within a study of T cells in Graves' hyperthyroidism and ophthalmopathy. There are many counts of this clonotype. Newly diagnosed hyperthyroidism, duration under 2 months, in patients aged 18 to 65. Amplified regions were TCR beta CDR3 sequences from RNA transcripts. HTBI primers were employed in a first-round RT-PCR of the TCR CDR3. TCRdb fed the multiplex PCR reads into MiXCR, producing one record per CDR3 protein. The sample includes around 440,000 distinct CDR3 sequences, approximately 14% of them seen just once. The V and J ends lost 3 bases and 6 bases respectively, with 9 bases between them. Germline-derived CDR1 and CDR2 are ENHRY and SYGVKD. The CDR3 is made up of 12 amino acids.

Sequencing was performed on blood. This TCR was sampled from a woman between 18 and 30 years old with Graves' hyperthyroidism. The chain couples TRBV10-3 to TRBJ2-7; D unresolved. The CDR3 region is CAISDPPREQYF. CDR3 DNA sequence: TGTGCCATCAGTGACCCCCCCCGCGAGCAGTACTTC.